A single sample gave rise to the 17 T cell receptor beta chains below, sequenced in a study of T cell changes during pregnancy in multiple sclerosis. Profiling relied on immunoSEQ multiplex PCR, and the TCRdb table lists in-frame clones only, not all of them. In the table there are about 61,000 clones, 93% of which are singletons. Sequencing used CD8+ T cells from peripheral blood mononuclear cells, obtained in the third trimester of pregnancy. These receptors were obtained from a female donor with multiple sclerosis, enrolled in a pregnancy study.

The J gene is TRBJ1-1, the V gene TRBV19; D is ambiguous. Per germline, CDR1 LNHDA and CDR2 SQIVND (reference sequence). Trimming removed 6 bases at V and 5 bases at J, with 16 bases between. CDR3 length: 14 amino acids. The CDR3 nucleotides are TGTGCCAGTAGGTCCGAGGGTCGGTTTACTGAAGCTTTCTTT. This translates into CASRSEGRFTEAFF. Complete variable domain (other parts from reference TRBV19 and TRBJ1-1): DGGITQSPKYLFRKEGQNVTLSCEQNLNHDAMYWYRQDPGQGLRLIYYSQIVNDFQKGDIAEGYSVSREKKESFPLTVTSAQKNPTAFYLCASRSEGRFTEAFFGQGTRLTVV.

V is TRBV27 and J is TRBJ2-7; D is perhaps TRBD2 (6 bases). With 4 bases removed from V and 3 bases from J, the gap between germline ends came to 16 bases. This CDR3 comprises 15 residues. CDR1 and CDR2 (germline): MNHEY, SMNVEV (reference sequence). This chain's CDR3 is CASSWAGYSNYEQYF. For the CDR3, the DNA is TGTGCCAGCAGTTGGGCGGGGTACTCAAACTACGAGCAGTACTTC.

This clone was detected only a few times. The V gene is TRBV18, the J gene TRBJ2-7; D is unresolved. Germline CDR1 and CDR2: KGHSH and LQKENI. Trimming removed 2 bases at V and 0 bases at J, with 5 bases between. This CDR3 region has 13 residues. CDR3 region: CASSPGSSYEQYF. The CDR3 bases are TGTGCCAGCTCACCAGGCAGCTCCTACGAGCAGTACTTC. Full variable domain (remainder filled in from reference TRBV18 and TRBJ2-7): NAGVMQNPRHLVRRRGQEARLRCSPMKGHSHVYWYRQLPEEGLKFMVYLQKENIIDESGMPKERFSAEFPKEGPSILRIQQVVRGDSAAYFCASSPGSSYEQYFGPGTRLTVT.

The chain carries TRBV2 and TRBJ2-7, with a possible D match to TRBD2 (5 bases). CDR1 is SNHLY and CDR2 is FYNNEI in the germline V gene. The CDR3 spans 13 residues. Trimming shortened V by 5 bases and J by 3 bases, and 11 bases separated the two germline ends. This CDR3 is CASSQGSLYEQYF. CDR3 in DNA: TGTGCCAGCAGTCAAGGGAGCCTCTACGAGCAGTACTTC.

This clone was detected only once. The chain joins TRBV6-1 to TRBJ2-7; no clear D gene. Germline V CDR1 and CDR2: MNHNS, SASEGT. Between the trimmed V and J ends, which lost 8 bases and 3 bases, there was a span of 17 bases. The CDR3 is made up of 14 amino acids. As DNA, the CDR3 is TGTGCCAGCCGTCCTTTGTCACAGTTCTACGAGCAGTACTTC. This codes for CASRPLSQFYEQYF.

This chain connects TRBV30 to TRBJ2-1, with 12 bases identical to TRBD2. With 0 bases clipped from V and 5 bases from J, the junction kept 14 bases outside the gene matches. There are 19 residues in the CDR3. Germline V CDR1 and CDR2: GTSNPN, SVGIG (reference sequence). Here the CDR3 reads CAWSVHPPRLAGVNNEQFF. CDR3 DNA: TGTGCCTGGAGTGTACATCCGCCGCGACTAGCGGGAGTTAACAATGAGCAGTTCTTC.

The sample holds one count of this clone. J is TRBJ2-1 and V is TRBV25-1, with 7 positions matching TRBD1. The CDR3 consists of 13 residues. Germline CDR1 MGHDK, CDR2 SYGVNS. Trimming took 6 bases from V and 5 from J; bases not matched to a gene: 4. This CDR3 reads CASRGQLNNEQFF. CDR3 nucleotides: TGTGCCAGCAGGGGACAGCTTAACAATGAGCAGTTCTTC.

The rearrangement joins TRBV4-1 to TRBJ2-7; 7 bases agree with TRBD2. The germline CDR1 and CDR2 sequences are MGHRA and YSYEKL. Losses at the gene ends were 3 bases for V and 3 bases for J; bases not matched to a gene: 5. The CDR3 loop spans 14 amino acids. CDR3 in amino acids: CASSQGRAFYEQYF. The DNA for the CDR3 is TGCGCCAGCAGCCAGGGGAGGGCTTTCTACGAGCAGTACTTC.

The chain carries TRBV28 and TRBJ2-5; D is perhaps TRBD2 (5 bases). From germline, CDR1 is MDHEN and CDR2 SYDVKM. The V end was cut by 6 bases, the J end by 2 bases, with 7 bases between. The CDR3 extends over 12 amino acids. CDR3 sequence reads: CASSGVQETQYF. CDR3 DNA sequence: TGTGCCAGCAGCGGGGTACAAGAGACCCAGTACTTC. Together with reference TRBV28 and TRBJ2-5, the CDR3 gives the full variable domain: DVKVTQSSRYLVKRTGEKVFLECVQDMDHENMFWYRQDPGLGLRLIYFSYDVKMKEKGDIPEGYSVSREKKERFSLILESASTNQTSMYLCASSGVQETQYFGPGTRLLVL.

The J gene is TRBJ1-1, the V gene TRBV27; tentatively, D is TRBD1 (5 bases). V gave up 2 bases and J gave up 6 bases, with 10 bases separating them. This CDR3 comprises 13 residues. CDR1 is MNHEY, CDR2 SMNVEV, per germline (reference sequence). CDR3 coding DNA: TGTGCCAGCAGTTTAGGGTCAGGGTCTGAAGCTTTCTTT. Its translation is CASSLGSGSEAFF.

The rearrangement links TRBV15 to TRBJ2-5; D uncertain. Germline values: CDR1 LNHNV, CDR2 YYDKDF (reference sequence). Trimming pared 2 bases from V and 0 bases from J, leaving 13 bases between. CDR3 length: 16 amino acids. The CDR3 protein is CATSRPRTRYQETQYF. For the CDR3, the DNA is TGTGCCACCAGCAGACCCCGCACTCGGTACCAAGAGACCCAGTACTTC.

V is TRBV13 and J is TRBJ2-2; TRBD1 is a possible D gene (6 bases). From germline, CDR1 is PRHDT and CDR2 FYEKMQ (reference sequence). V was trimmed by 4 bases and J by 1 base, leaving 10 bases between them. The CDR3 contains 15 residues. CDR3 DNA: TGTGCCAGCAGCTCGCCGGGACAGAACACCGGGGAGCTGTTTTTT. Amino acid sequence: CASSSPGQNTGELFF.

The gene calls are TRBV4-3 and TRBJ2-7; 11 nucleotides match TRBD2. With 1 base clipped from V and 4 bases from J, the junction kept 3 bases outside the gene matches. The CDR3 spans 15 residues. Germline loops: CDR1 LGHNA, CDR2 YSLEER. CDR3 nucleotides: TGCGCCAGCAGCCAAGGACTAGCGGGGAGGTACGAGCAGTACTTC. Translation: CASSQGLAGRYEQYF.

The J gene is TRBJ2-1, the V gene TRBV29-1; 8 bases align to TRBD1. Germline CDR1 SQVTM, CDR2 ANQGSEA. The CDR3 contains 10 residues. J gave up 9 bases and V 6 bases, and 1 base lay outside the gene matches. This CDR3 is CSVDRGEQFF. The CDR3 nucleotides are TGCAGCGTCGACAGGGGTGAGCAGTTCTTC.

The chain employs TRBV6-5 and TRBJ2-5; 7 bases match TRBD2. Germline loops: CDR1 MNHEY, CDR2 SVGAGI. Germline trimming cut 6 bases from V and 0 bases from J; bases unmatched to any gene: 7. This CDR3 contains 15 residues. This chain's CDR3 is CASRLAEGNQETQYF. In nucleotides, the CDR3 is TGTGCCAGCAGGCTAGCGGAGGGAAACCAAGAGACCCAGTACTTC.

The chain employs TRBV5-4 and TRBJ1-2, with 8 nucleotides matching TRBD1. The CDR3 extends over 15 amino acids. The V gene end was trimmed by 4 bases and the J gene end by 4 bases; junction bases not matched to a gene: 9. Germline CDR1 is SGHNT and CDR2 is YYREEE (reference sequence). In DNA form, the CDR3 reads TGTGCCAGCAGCCCTACCGCCGGACAGGGCTATGGCTACACCTTC. This gives the protein CASSPTAGQGYGYTF.

The chain links TRBV27 to TRBJ2-7; unclear D gene. The CDR3 length is 15 residues. The V and J ends lost 5 bases and 2 bases respectively, with 16 bases between them. Germline values: CDR1 MNHEY, CDR2 SMNVEV (reference sequence). CDR3 residues: CASSHTLNLAYEQYF. The CDR3 DNA reads TGTGCCAGCAGTCACACACTCAACCTAGCCTACGAGCAGTACTTC.